This T cell receptor (beta chain) was recorded in a study of blood T cell repertoires in COVID-19. Turning to the study itself: Sites in the United States, Italy and Spain provided acute and convalescent COVID-19 samples.

Original handling: Nucleated cell counts were estimated from reference gene primer amplification. The assay was immunoSEQ multiplex PCR, and TCRdb's table has in-frame clones only and misses some. V and J calls and clone size are copied from that table; D and trimming were computed from the DNA. The data show 95,000 to 150,000 clones, with 86% seen just once and about 5.4% held by the top ten. The CDR3 covers 13 residues. Trimming stripped 3 bases from V and 6 bases from J, with 12 bases between. Germline V lookup: CDR1 SGHAT, CDR2 FQNNGV. The source is a human donor in a cohort sampled during active COVID-19. The genes are TRBV11-2 and TRBJ2-7; unclear D gene. Source material: peripheral blood. CDR3 loop: CASSLTNLAEQYF. The DNA for the CDR3 is TGTGCCAGCAGCTTGACAAATTTGGCCGAGCAGTACTTC.